The rows below give T cell receptor beta chains drawn from one sample of a study of blood T cell repertoires in COVID-19. TCRdb's table, derived via immunoSEQ multiplex PCR, lists solely in-frame clones and lacks some. The sample records under 95,000 clones, 75% to 90% being singletons. Sequenced: peripheral blood. These receptors all stem from a woman aged 80 or over with acute or convalescent COVID-19. Both conserved end residues are part of each CDR3. A D gene is named only where the DNA matches it firmly. Clone size is shown for a subset of rows, as once, few, many or a class of expanded clone.

TRBD1	TRBV18	.	TRBJ1-6	CASSPGLTGTYSPLHF	TGTGCCAGCTCACCTGGATTGACAGGGACATATTCACCCCTCCACTTT
.	TRBV30	.	TRBJ2-2	CAWSVLPTAITGELFF	TGTGCCTGGAGTGTACTCCCCACAGCCATCACCGGGGAGCTGTTTTTT
.	TRBV5-1	few	TRBJ1-5	CASSPKSGWDQPQHF	TGCGCCAGCAGCCCCAAATCAGGGTGGGATCAGCCCCAGCATTTT
TRBD1	TRBV11-2	.	TRBJ1-2	CASSPRQGSAYGYTF	TGTGCCAGCAGTCCCCGACAGGGGTCGGCCTATGGCTACACCTTC
.	TRBV6-4	.	TRBJ1-1	CASSDPERCQRITEAFF	TGTGCCAGCAGTGACCCGGAGAGGTGCCAAAGGATCACTGAAGCTTTCTTT
TRBD1	TRBV28	.	TRBJ1-5	CASTPEGALNQPQHF	TGTGCCAGCACTCCAGAGGGGGCCCTCAATCAGCCCCAGCATTTT
TRBD1	TRBV19	once	TRBJ1-2	CASSIGRDRGHGYTF	TGTGCCAGTAGTATAGGCCGGGACAGGGGGCATGGCTACACCTTC
.	TRBV12-3/TRBV12-4	.	TRBJ1-3	CASSLRGNTIYF	TGTGCCAGCAGCCTTAGGGGGAACACCATATATTTT
.	TRBV11-2	once	TRBJ2-7	CASRERTASRDKQYF	TGTGCCAGCAGGGAACGGACAGCCTCTAGGGACAAGCAGTACTTC
.	TRBV29-1	.	TRBJ2-3	CSVRSGYPTPYTDTQYF	TGCAGCGTACGTAGCGGCTACCCCACCCCCTACACAGATACGCAGTATTTT
TRBD1	TRBV18	.	TRBJ1-4	CASSRGTAANEKLFF	TGTGCCAGCTCACGAGGGACAGCTGCTAATGAAAAACTGTTTTTT
TRBD1	TRBV18	.	TRBJ2-5	CASSPGQKQETQYF	TGTGCCAGCTCACCGGGACAGAAACAAGAGACCCAGTACTTC
.	TRBV11-3	.	TRBJ2-1	CASSFSGSDNEQFF	TGTGCCAGCAGCTTTTCCGGGTCCGACAATGAGCAGTTCTTC
.	TRBV11-3	.	TRBJ1-6	CASSLQPGQFNSPLHF	TGTGCCAGCAGCTTACAACCAGGACAGTTCAATTCACCCCTCCACTTT
TRBD1	TRBV5-6	.	TRBJ2-5	CASSWTGGVETQYF	TGTGCCAGCAGCTGGACAGGGGGAGTAGAGACCCAGTACTTC
.	TRBV11-3	.	TRBJ2-5	CASSFGGRGRETQYF	TGTGCCAGCAGCTTCGGGGGGCGAGGGCGGGAGACCCAGTACTTC
TRBD1	TRBV10-1	once	TRBJ1-1	CASSVRDRVENTEAFF	TGCGCCAGCAGTGTCCGGGACAGGGTCGAGAACACTGAAGCTTTCTTT
.	TRBV5-1	.	TRBJ2-2	CASSRDNQNTGELFF	TGCGCCAGCAGCCGGGACAACCAAAACACCGGGGAGCTGTTTTTT
TRBD1	TRBV19	.	TRBJ1-5	CASSRGTGLNQPQHF	TGTGCCAGTAGTCGGGGGACAGGGCTCAATCAGCCCCAGCATTTT
TRBD1	TRBV28	.	TRBJ2-7	CASSPIFDRAEQYF	TGTGCCAGCAGTCCAATCTTCGACAGGGCCGAGCAGTACTTC
TRBD1	TRBV7-2	.	TRBJ1-2	CASSLYRGNYGYTF	TGTGCCAGCAGCTTATACAGGGGCAACTATGGCTACACCTTC
.	TRBV11-2	few	TRBJ1-6	CASSLFVGAGSPLHF	TGTGCCAGCAGCTTATTCGTGGGTGCGGGGTCACCCCTCCACTTT
.	TRBV7-3	.	TRBJ2-5	CASSQGQVTGTQYF	TGTGCCAGCAGCCAGGGACAAGTAACGGGGACCCAGTACTTC
.	TRBV19	once	TRBJ1-1	CASSNSIGGARGEAFF	TGTGCCAGTAGTAATAGTATTGGAGGGGCGCGAGGTGAAGCTTTCTTT
.	TRBV12-3/TRBV12-4	.	TRBJ1-2	CASSSVGGLGYTF	TGTGCCAGCAGTTCGGTTGGGGGGTTAGGCTACACCTTC
TRBD1	TRBV7-3	.	TRBJ2-1	CASSKGQKYNEQFF	TGTGCCAGCAGCAAGGGACAGAAATACAATGAGCAGTTCTTC
.	TRBV5-4	.	TRBJ2-7	CASSSGQRYEQYF	TGTGCCAGCAGCTCCGGACAGCGCTACGAGCAGTACTTC
TRBD2	TRBV5-1	.	TRBJ2-5	CASSLTPVSGGAETQYF	TGCGCCAGCAGCTTGACCCCGGTTAGCGGGGGGGCAGAGACCCAGTACTTC
TRBD2	TRBV28	few	TRBJ2-7	CASSLTTSGYEQYF	TGTGCCAGCAGTTTGACGACTAGCGGCTACGAGCAGTACTTC
TRBD1	TRBV7-3	.	TRBJ2-3	CASSPRDRGLTDTQYF	TGTGCCAGCAGCCCCAGGGACAGGGGGTTGACAGATACGCAGTATTTT
.	TRBV3-1/TRBV3-2	.	TRBJ2-1	CASSQDARVYNEQFF	TGTGCCAGCAGCCAAGACGCGCGGGTATACAATGAGCAGTTCTTC
TRBD1	TRBV29-1	.	TRBJ1-1	CSVEGARGLYTEAFF	TGCAGCGTTGAAGGGGCCAGGGGGCTCTACACTGAAGCTTTCTTT
.	TRBV11-2	.	TRBJ1-5	CASSPLGVGANNQPQHF	TGTGCCAGCAGCCCCCTTGGGGTGGGGGCTAACAATCAGCCCCAGCATTTT
TRBD1	TRBV6-2/TRBV6-3	.	TRBJ2-2	CASSPGTGGTGELFF	TGTGCCAGCAGCCCCGGGACAGGGGGCACCGGGGAGCTGTTTTTT
TRBD2	TRBV6-1	.	TRBJ2-7	CASSGETSGALSYEQYF	TGTGCCAGCAGTGGGGAGACTAGCGGGGCTTTATCCTACGAGCAGTACTTC
TRBD2	TRBV5-8	.	TRBJ2-1	CASSLSAGGHNEQFF	TGTGCCAGCAGCTTGTCGGCGGGGGGTCACAATGAGCAGTTCTTC
TRBD2	TRBV5-6	.	TRBJ2-3	CASSQSGGADTQYF	TGTGCCAGCAGTCAGAGCGGGGGGGCAGATACGCAGTATTTT
.	TRBV19	.	TRBJ1-5	CASSTGQRDQPQHF	TGTGCCAGTAGTACCGGACAGAGGGATCAGCCCCAGCATTTT
.	TRBV5-4	.	TRBJ2-6	CASSLGVTPSGANVLTF	TGTGCCAGCAGCTTGGGAGTAACCCCCTCTGGGGCCAACGTCCTGACTTTC
.	TRBV21-1	.	TRBJ2-7	CAPYRGIYEQYF	TGTGCCCCTTACAGGGGGATCTACGAGCAGTACTTC
.	TRBV7-9	.	TRBJ1-3	CASSLAGTISGNTIYF	TGTGCCAGCAGCTTGGCAGGGACTATATCTGGAAACACCATATATTTT
.	TRBV7-9	.	TRBJ1-1	CASSLTTEAFF	TGTGCCAGCAGCCTCACTACTGAAGCTTTCTTT
.	TRBV10-3	.	TRBJ1-2	CAISEHSTPPNGYTF	TGTGCCATCAGTGAGCATTCCACACCGCCCAATGGCTACACCTTC
TRBD2	TRBV3-1/TRBV3-2	once	TRBJ2-1	CASSQDPGGAPNEQFF	TGTGCCAGCAGCCAAGATCCCGGGGGGGCTCCCAATGAGCAGTTCTTC
.	TRBV5-1	few	TRBJ1-1	CASRKPTQGSNEAFF	TGCGCCAGCAGAAAACCCACACAGGGTTCAAATGAAGCTTTCTTT
.	TRBV10-1	.	TRBJ2-1	CASRRSVCDEQFF	TGCGCCAGCCGCAGGTCCGTCTGCGATGAGCAGTTCTTC
.	TRBV7-9	once	TRBJ1-4	CASSPDRPATNEKLFF	TGTGCCAGCAGCCCCGACAGGCCTGCAACTAATGAAAAACTGTTTTTT